This T cell receptor (beta chain) was recorded in a study of T cell responses to AZD1222 COVID-19 vaccine (dated by TCRdb to about 2021). As for the study more broadly: A total of under 250 trial participants underwent TCR sequencing, of whom 207 had received two doses of AZD1222 and 26 had received two doses of the MenACWY control vaccine. Enrollment into the trials was organized by age into subgroups of 18-55, 56-69 and 70-plus years, and those subgroups contained roughly 140, 27 and 60 TCR-sequenced participants, respectively.

The CDR3 regions of human TCRbeta chains were analyzed by immunosequencing. The paper's processing steps were these. Repertoire TCRs were checked for matches against a reference library of SARS-CoV-2-specific TCRs that had been generated using the MIRA antigen-specificity platform. Breadth meant the fraction of unique TCRs that were SARS-CoV-2-associated, whereas depth meant the fraction of total T cells that were SARS-CoV-2-associated. Using the MIRA data, each spike-specific TCR was assigned both to the spike region to which the TCR was reactive and to a CD4 or CD8 class. Log10-transformed breadth and depth values were compared by one-way ANOVA with Sidak's multiple comparisons tests. The source is immuneACCESS, and TCRdb retained only in-frame sequences with V and J called. Part of the clones is not carried over; for the studies checked, unresolved V genes explain less than half of this, and the remainder is unexplained. V, J and clone size reflect that table, while D and trimming were determined from the DNA. The sample table lists 92,000 or so clones, around 91% of them with a count of one. The ten biggest clones cover about 5.5% of the sample.

Broad study findings and their caveats: Most participants were white British and females outnumbered males, and the authors suggested that clonal diversity may have been underestimated. No day 14 peak-response samples were available, so repertoires were characterized only after the peak T cell response. CD4 TCRs associated with the vaccine covered the entire spike protein, and the dominant responses were in regions 160-218 and 743-854. The 56-69-year group was small, and its depth increase did not reach significance, likely because of low power. After two AZD1222 doses, both the breadth and the depth of spike-specific TCRs were significantly higher than at day 0 and than in MenACWY recipients. Conclusions about previously exposed vaccinees are limited, since just five or six AZD1222 recipients were seropositive for SARS-CoV-2 at baseline. Nearly half of unique spike-specific TCRs reportedly recognized epitopes outside regions mutated in the B.1.351 and B.1.1.7 variants.

On this clone itself: Its antigen is still unknown. No base-level quality is on record; no much larger clone is a single base apart.

Read against the paper, the sample's time point label means: about 28 days (+/-7) after the second vaccine dose. AZD1222 recipients with second doses at about 4 weeks or about 12 weeks were pooled, because spike-specific TCR depth and breadth did not differ between schedules. Vaccinee samples came from UK trials COV001 and COV002, including a single-blind randomized controlled phase 2/3 trial of AZD1222 (ChAdOx1 nCoV-19) in healthy adults. For TCRbeta chain sequencing, PBMC samples from trial participants were taken at day 0 and at day 28 after the second dose. The germline V gene specifies MNHEY as CDR1 and SVGEGT as CDR2. The CDR3 runs 16 amino acids, cysteine and phenylalanine included. The sequence is cut down to CDR3 DNA, 48 bases in frame from base 1. The trim is 6 bases for V and 2 bases for J, with a gap of 19 bases between the germline ends.

The TCR originated in an adult who received the AZD1222 COVID-19 vaccine. The receptor chain draws on TRBV6-2 or TRBV6-3 and TRBJ1-2; 6 matching bases give a weak D call of TRBD1. This material consisted of peripheral blood, taken 28 days after the second AZD1222 dose. The encoded CDR3 is CASSLIALGTNYGYTF. The sequenced DNA: TGTGCCAGCAGCCTGATCGCCCTCGGGACAAACTATGGCTACACCTTC.